Listed below are T cell receptor beta chains from one sample, sequenced in a study of T cells after yellow fever vaccination. TCRdb re-called the 5' RACE reads with MiXCR, one entry per CDR3 protein. The top ten clones hold about 15% of a sample with 610,000 or so distinct CDR3 sequences, approximately 13% of them seen once. This specimen was PBMCs, taken on the day of the yellow fever booster vaccination. All receptors derive from a man aged 30 to 45 who received the YFV17D yellow fever vaccine. CDR3s include the opening cysteine and the closing phenylalanine or tryptophan. The D gene is left open where the match is weak. Size is omitted from some rows. Given values are once, few, many or a class for expanded clones.

abundance	v_gene	d_gene	j_gene	CDR3nt	CDR3aa
few	TRBV6-5	.	TRBJ2-3	TGTGCCAGCAGTTATGGAGGAGGGGGACTACGGTTTGTTACGCAGTATTTT	CASSYGGGGLRFVTQYF
few	TRBV20-1	TRBD2	TRBJ2-1	TGCAGTGCTAGAGATCTCACTAGCGGCACCTACAATGAGCAGTTCTTC	CSARDLTSGTYNEQFF
.	TRBV2	.	TRBJ2-5	TGTGCCAGCAGTGAAAGTATGGTGGGAGAGACCCAGTACTTC	CASSESMVGETQYF
few	TRBV5-4	.	TRBJ2-5	TGTGCCAGCAGCTTGTGGGGGGTCCCAGAGACCCAGTACTTC	CASSLWGVPETQYF
.	TRBV20-1	.	TRBJ2-2	TGCAGTGCTAGCAGGTCCCACACCGGGGAGCTGTTTTTT	CSASRSHTGELFF
.	TRBV4-2	TRBD2	TRBJ2-5	TGTGCCAGCAGCCAAGGGACGAAGGGAGGGGAGACCCAGTACTTC	CASSQGTKGGETQYF
.	TRBV3-1	.	TRBJ2-1	TGTGCCAGCAGCCAGGGAGAGGGGAGGCATGAGCAGTTCTTC	CASSQGEGRHEQFF
few	TRBV6-2/TRBV6-3	.	TRBJ2-2	TGTGCCAGCACCCTCCAATACACCGGGGAGCTGTTTTTT	CASTLQYTGELFF
few	TRBV6-5	.	TRBJ1-2	TGTGCCAGCAAGAGGGGGGACTATGGCTACACCTTC	CASKRGDYGYTF
.	TRBV28	TRBD2	TRBJ2-2	TGTGCCAGCAGTTTGAGTAGCGGGAGGGCGAACACCGGGGAGCTGTTTTTT	CASSLSSGRANTGELFF
few	TRBV18	TRBD1	TRBJ1-1	TGTGCCAGCTCATTACAGGACAGGGGCAACACTGAAGCTTTCTTT	CASSLQDRGNTEAFF
few	TRBV5-1	TRBD1	TRBJ2-7	TGCGCCAGCACCTCGCGGGACAGGGGTTACGAGCAGTACTTC	CASTSRDRGYEQYF
.	TRBV18	.	TRBJ1-1	TGTGCCAGCTCACCATTGGAGGGAGACACTGAAGCTTTCTTT	CASSPLEGDTEAFF
.	TRBV5-6	.	TRBJ1-5	TGTGCCAGCAGCTGGGGACTAGATCGGGGACAGCCCCAGCATTTT	CASSWGLDRGQPQHF
few	TRBV20-1	.	TRBJ1-1	TGCAGTGCTAGAGTCCCGGACGGGAACACTGAAGCTTTCTTT	CSARVPDGNTEAFF
.	TRBV28	.	TRBJ2-1	TGTGCCACTGCCCCGGCCGGGTTCTACAATGAGCAGTTCTTC	CATAPAGFYNEQFF
.	TRBV2	TRBD2	TRBJ2-2	TGTGCCAGCATACTGGGACTAGCGGGAGGGGGCACCGGGGAGCTGTTTTTT	CASILGLAGGGTGELFF
few	TRBV7-2	.	TRBJ2-3	TGTGCCAGCAGCACCTATCTGGGGGGAGATACGCAGTATTTT	CASSTYLGGDTQYF
few	TRBV25-1	TRBD1	TRBJ2-1	TGTGCCAGCAGTGAAAGGAGGACAGGCCCCCAGTTCTTC	CASSERRTGPQFF
.	TRBV7-8	TRBD2	TRBJ2-2	TGTGCCAGCAGCGATCGACTAGCGGGTATCACCGGGGAGCTGTTTTTT	CASSDRLAGITGELFF
few	TRBV6-1	TRBD2	TRBJ2-1	TGTGCCAGCAGAGGAGTACTAGCGGGAGAGTACAATGAGCAGTTCTTC	CASRGVLAGEYNEQFF
.	TRBV28	TRBD1	TRBJ1-1	TGTGCCGGACAGGGGGCGCGGGACACTGAAGCTTTCTTT	CAGQGARDTEAFF
.	TRBV20-1	.	TRBJ2-7	TGCAGTGCTCACCAACGGGCCGGGGGCTACGAGCAGTACTTC	CSAHQRAGGYEQYF
many	TRBV5-1	.	TRBJ2-7	TGCGCCAGCAGCTTCGACGGTGCCTACGAGCAGTACTTC	CASSFDGAYEQYF
few	TRBV20-1	.	TRBJ1-1	TGCAGTGCTCGCCCTGGGGCGGTGAACACTGAAGCTTTCTTT	CSARPGAVNTEAFF
.	TRBV2	.	TRBJ1-3	TGTGCCAGCTACTACTCTAGTTCTGGAAACACCATATATTTT	CASYYSSSGNTIYF
.	TRBV6-5	.	TRBJ1-6	TGTGCCAGCAGTTACTCAGGATCCACGCTGCTTCATTCACCCCTCCACTTT	CASSYSGSTLLHSPLHF
.	TRBV7-2	.	TRBJ2-3	TGTGCCAGCAGCTTAATCGCGGCCACAGATACGCAGTATTTT	CASSLIAATDTQYF
.	TRBV19	TRBD2	TRBJ2-5	TGTGCCAGTAGCCTTGGACTAGCGGGAGGTGCACAAGAGACCCAGTACTTC	CASSLGLAGGAQETQYF
.	TRBV4-1	.	TRBJ1-5	TGCGCCAGCAGCCCCTCTAGCGCGTATCAGCCCCAGCATTTT	CASSPSSAYQPQHF
many	TRBV12-3/TRBV12-4	.	TRBJ2-1	TGTGCCAGCAGCTGGGGCGGCGGCGATGAGCAGTTCTTC	CASSWGGGDEQFF
few	TRBV11-2	.	TRBJ1-3	TGTGCCAGCAGCTTAGGTGGAGGGGCTGGAAACACCATATATTTT	CASSLGGGAGNTIYF
.	TRBV18	.	TRBJ2-5	TGTGCCAGCTCAGAGCTGCAAGAGACCCAGTACTTC	CASSELQETQYF
.	TRBV20-1	.	TRBJ1-6	TGCAGTGCTAGAGATCCGTTCGGGGAGCAGGGTAACTCCTATAATTCACCCCTCCACTTT	CSARDPFGEQGNSYNSPLHF
few	TRBV27	.	TRBJ2-3	TGTGCCAGCAGTCAAGGAGCTAGCGGCACAGATACGCAGTATTTT	CASSQGASGTDTQYF
few	TRBV20-1	TRBD1	TRBJ2-3	TGCAGTGCTAGGCCCGGGACAGGGGGTCAAGATACGCAGTATTTT	CSARPGTGGQDTQYF
.	TRBV4-2	.	TRBJ1-4	TGTGCCAGCAGCCAACGAGACGGAGGGGATGAAAAACTGTTTTTT	CASSQRDGGDEKLFF
few	TRBV7-3	TRBD1	TRBJ1-1	TGTGCCAGCAGCTTGTATGAGGACAGGGAAGCTTTCTTT	CASSLYEDREAFF
.	TRBV20-1	.	TRBJ2-3	TGCAGTGCTAGTGCGGCAGCCTTGGGTACGCAGTATTTT	CSASAAALGTQYF
few	TRBV25-1	TRBD1	TRBJ2-4	TGTGCCAGCAGTTGGACAGGGGAAAACATTCAGTACTTC	CASSWTGENIQYF
few	TRBV20-1	.	TRBJ2-1	TGCAAAGTGAGCGGTACCTACAATGAGCAGTTCTTC	CKVSGTYNEQFF
.	TRBV30	.	TRBJ1-6	TGTGCCTGGAGGGAAAATAATTCACCCCTCCACTTT	CAWRENNSPLHF
few	TRBV5-6	.	TRBJ2-5	TGTGCCAGCAGCTCCAGGGGCCCTGGGGAGACCCAGTACTTC	CASSSRGPGETQYF
many	TRBV11-2	.	TRBJ1-1	TGTGCCAGCACCTCCCAGGCAGGAGAAACTGAAGCTTTCTTT	CASTSQAGETEAFF
.	TRBV10-2	.	TRBJ2-1	TGCGCCAGCAGTGGGATAGCGGTTTACTCCTACAATGAGCAGTTCTTC	CASSGIAVYSYNEQFF
many	TRBV7-2	.	TRBJ1-2	TGTGCCAGCAGCTCCGCGGTCGGGGGGCGGGGATATGGCTACACCTTC	CASSSAVGGRGYGYTF
.	TRBV10-3	TRBD1	TRBJ2-7	TGTGCCACTCGGGACAGGGTAACGGGCTCCTACGAGCAGTACTTC	CATRDRVTGSYEQYF
many	TRBV5-1	.	TRBJ2-5	TGCGCCAGCAGCCTAGGGAGGTACCAAGAGACCCAGTACTTC	CASSLGRYQETQYF
few	TRBV5-1	.	TRBJ2-7	TGCGCCAGCAGCCCGATGGTCGGCGAGCAGTACTTC	CASSPMVGEQYF
once	TRBV12-3/TRBV12-4	.	TRBJ2-3	TGTGCCAGCAGTTTTTACAGAGTTTTGACAGATACGCAGTATTTT	CASSFYRVLTDTQYF
few	TRBV5-1	.	TRBJ2-7	TGCGCCAGCAGCCTCGGGACTCATTTGGAGCAGTACTTC	CASSLGTHLEQYF
.	TRBV14	.	TRBJ2-1	TGTGCCAGCAGCCGCTTAGATGGGGGCTCCTACAATGAGCAGTTCTTC	CASSRLDGGSYNEQFF
few	TRBV24-1	.	TRBJ1-5	TGTGCCGGGCGGGTCCAGCCCCAGCATTTT	CAGRVQPQHF
many	TRBV7-2	.	TRBJ2-1	TGTGCCAGCAGCTTGGGGTCACTTTTGGATGAGCAGTTCTTC	CASSLGSLLDEQFF
.	TRBV5-1	TRBD1	TRBJ2-1	TGCGCCAGCAGCTTGGCCCCGGGACAGGTCTCCTACAATGAGCAGTTCTTC	CASSLAPGQVSYNEQFF
many	TRBV5-1	.	TRBJ1-2	TGCGCCAGCAGTCCTGGCGAGGGGACGGCCTATGGCTACACCTTC	CASSPGEGTAYGYTF
.	TRBV20-1	.	TRBJ1-1	TGCAGTGCTACCTCCTCCGGACTCCCGAACACTGAAGCTTTCTTT	CSATSSGLPNTEAFF
.	TRBV7-2	.	TRBJ2-7	TGTGCCAGCGCCGGAACCTACGAGCAGTACTTC	CASAGTYEQYF
few	TRBV7-2	TRBD1	TRBJ2-2	TGTGCCAGCAGCTTTACCGGGACAGGTTCCACCGGGGAGCTGTTTTTT	CASSFTGTGSTGELFF